This TCR beta chain was sequenced for a study of PD-1 blockade in mismatch repair-deficient tumors. Clones were read by immunoSEQ multiplex PCR, and TCRdb kept only the in-frame ones, dropping some. The sample carries around 38,000 clones, around 79% recorded once. V gave up 1 base and J gave up 2 bases, with 7 bases separating them. Germline V gene sequence: CDR1 SGHTS, CDR2 YDEGEE. CDR3 length equals 14 residues. The material was peripheral blood, obtained 4 weeks after starting pembrolizumab. This receptor was obtained from an adult with mismatch repair-deficient cancer. The chain uses TRBV5-8 and TRBJ2-1; D remains unclear. In nucleotides, the CDR3 is TGTGCCAGCAGCTTGATGGGGACCTACAATGAGCAGTTCTTC. It translates to CASSLMGTYNEQFF.